This TCR beta chain was captured by sequencing in a study of blood T cell repertoires in COVID-19. About the research overall: There were acute and convalescent COVID-19 samples, and they came from the United States, Italy and Spain.

The assay was immunoSEQ multiplex PCR, and TCRdb's table has in-frame clones only and misses some. The profile shows more than 150,000 clones, nearly 80% of them singletons. Trimming took 5 bases from V and 5 from J; bases not matched to a gene: 11. Germline CDR1 is MNHNY and CDR2 is SVGAGI (reference sequence). The CDR3 length is 15 residues. The receptor comes from an elderly woman with acute or convalescent COVID-19. The chain carries TRBV6-6 and TRBJ1-2; the match to TRBD1 covers 7 bases. The sample taken for sequencing was peripheral blood. The CDR3 here is CASSLRGTESYGYTF. The DNA of the CDR3 is TGTGCCAGCAGTCTGCGAGGGACAGAATCTTATGGCTACACCTTC.